What follows are 2 T cell receptor beta chains derived from one specimen sequenced in a study of chemoradiotherapy in HPV16-positive cancers. Produced via immunoSEQ multiplex PCR; TCRdb's table is partial and in-frame only. The profile shows some 3,500 clones, roughly two thirds of them singletons. This material was collected from a patient who underwent chemoradiotherapy. The receptors derive from a human donor with HPV-associated anogenital cancer.

This clone was seen a few times. The chain employs TRBV30 and TRBJ1-5; 7 bases align to TRBD1. V was pared by 2 bases and J by 4 bases, with 8 bases of the junction left unmatched. The length of the CDR3 is 15 residues. Germline CDR1 and CDR2: GTSNPN and SVGIG (reference sequence). CDR3 DNA sequence: TGTGCCTGGAGTCCACTACAGGGGCTGAATCAGCCCCAGCATTTT. This codes for CAWSPLQGLNQPQHF. Combining the CDR3 with reference TRBV30 and TRBJ1-5 gives the whole variable domain SQTIHQWPATLVQPVGSPLSLECTVEGTSNPNLYWYRQAAGRGLQLLFYSVGIGQISSEVPQNLSASRPQDRQFILSSKKLLLSDSGFYLCAWSPLQGLNQPQHFGDGTRLSIL.

This clone was detected only a few times. V and J are TRBV6-1 and TRBJ1-3; the match to TRBD1 covers 9 bases. J was trimmed by 4 bases and V by 6 bases; bases with no gene match: 4. The germline V gene has CDR1 MNHNS and CDR2 SASEGT. The CDR3 is 14 amino acids. CDR3 nucleotide sequence: TGTGCCAGCAGCCCGGACAGGGGAGGAAACACCATATATTTT. As protein: CASSPDRGGNTIYF.